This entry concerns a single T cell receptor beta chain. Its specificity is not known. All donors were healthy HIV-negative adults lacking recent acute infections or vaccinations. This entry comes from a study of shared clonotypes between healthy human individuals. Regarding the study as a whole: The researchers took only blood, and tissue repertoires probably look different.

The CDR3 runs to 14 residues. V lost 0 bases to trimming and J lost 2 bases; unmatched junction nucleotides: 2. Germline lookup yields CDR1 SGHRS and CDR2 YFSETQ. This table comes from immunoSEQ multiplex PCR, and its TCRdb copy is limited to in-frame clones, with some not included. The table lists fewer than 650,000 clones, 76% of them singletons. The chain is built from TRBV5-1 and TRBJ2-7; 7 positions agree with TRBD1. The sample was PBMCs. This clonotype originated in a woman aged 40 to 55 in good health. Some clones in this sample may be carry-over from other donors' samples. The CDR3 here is CASSLGGTAYEQYF. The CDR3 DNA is TGCGCCAGCAGCTTGGGAGGGACAGCCTACGAGCAGTACTTC.